Listed here is a single TCR beta chain. CDR1 LNHDA and CDR2 SQIVND come from the germline V gene (reference sequence). This CDR3 has 18 amino acids. Losses at the gene ends were 7 bases for V and 2 bases for J; bases not matched to a gene: 15. The record originates from a study of blood T cell repertoires in COVID-19. Clones were sequenced by immunoSEQ multiplex PCR, and TCRdb holds only the in-frame ones, with some missing. Counted here are some 53,000 clones, more than 75% occurring once; the ten biggest clones make up 15% to 20%. What was sequenced was peripheral blood. The clonotype was recovered from a human donor with active COVID-19. The donor label of this sample is uncertain. V usage is TRBV19 and J usage is TRBJ2-2, with 8 bases that match TRBD2. CDR3 bases: TGTGCCAGTAACAAGGAGTTTTCGGGGGGGCGTAACACCGGGGAGCTGTTTTTT. Translated, it gives CASNKEFSGGRNTGELFF.